This T cell receptor (beta chain) was profiled in a study of Ad26.COV2.S vaccination and SARS-CoV-2 variants. Treatment given: some 19 received Ad26.COV2.S at low or high dose, single or two shots; about 5 received placebo; per-sample allocation not given. Sample collection was performed on day 63 after the first vaccine or placebo injection. This adult donor, from Boston, was 18-55 years old. Here immunoSEQ multiplex PCR was the method, and the copy in TCRdb shows in-frame clones only, minus some. The table includes roughly 410,000 clones, about 80% detected once. The source is a person aged 18-65 years who received the Ad26.COV2.S COVID-19 vaccine or a placebo. The source material was peripheral blood, sampled in a trial of Ad26.COV2.S vaccine versus placebo.

Here the CDR3 reads CASSLGQGSYYGYTF. CDR3 sequence (DNA): TGCGCCAGCAGCCTAGGACAGGGCTCCTACTATGGCTACACCTTC. The chain employs TRBV5-1 and TRBJ1-2, with 8 nucleotides matching TRBD1. Losses at the gene ends were 4 bases for V and 3 bases for J; bases not matched to a gene: 8. The CDR3 spans 15 residues. The V gene's germline CDR1 is SGHRS and CDR2 YFSETQ.